The source of this TCR beta chain is a study of cytotoxic CD8 clonotypes in ibrutinib-treated CLL. Study background: Partial responses numbered approximately 24 and complete responses 2; after a median around 70 months, roughly 15 stayed remitted and 12 progressed. The taking of response samples occurred after a median roughly twelve months of treatment, with a range of 6 to 36. Study results and caveats: The public clonotypes identified were infrequent and showed contraction or stability on treatment. Before falling back toward baseline at progression, clonality had risen at the time of ibrutinib response.

Clones were read by immunoSEQ multiplex PCR, and TCRdb kept only the in-frame ones, dropping some. The table includes under 40,000 clones, about 47% detected once. V was clipped by 2 bases and J by 8 bases, with 15 bases between them. This CDR3 comprises 14 residues. CDR1 and CDR2 from the germline V gene are MNHEY and SMNVEV (reference sequence). A note on this clone: Its antigen is still unknown.

The receptor comes from a human donor with chronic lymphocytic leukemia. This rearrangement joins TRBV27 to TRBJ1-1, with a weak D call TRBD1 (6 bases). Sequences were derived from PBMCs, sampled before ibrutinib treatment. CDR3 in amino acids: CASSLMGGGLEAFF. The CDR3 DNA reads as TGTGCCAGCAGTTTAATGGGAGGGGGGCTCGAAGCTTTCTTT.